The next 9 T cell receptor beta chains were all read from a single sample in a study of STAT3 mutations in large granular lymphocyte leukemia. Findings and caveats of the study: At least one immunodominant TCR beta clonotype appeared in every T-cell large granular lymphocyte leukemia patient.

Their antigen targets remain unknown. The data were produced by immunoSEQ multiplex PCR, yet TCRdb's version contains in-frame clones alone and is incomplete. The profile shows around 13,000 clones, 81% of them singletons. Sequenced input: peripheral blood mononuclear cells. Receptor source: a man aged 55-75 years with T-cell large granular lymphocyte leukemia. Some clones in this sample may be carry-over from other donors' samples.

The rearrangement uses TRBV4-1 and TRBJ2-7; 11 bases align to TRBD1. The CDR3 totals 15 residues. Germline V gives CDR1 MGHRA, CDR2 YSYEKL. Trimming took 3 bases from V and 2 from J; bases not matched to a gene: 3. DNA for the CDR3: TGCGCCAGCAGCCAGGGACAGGGGGGCACCTACGAGCAGTACTTC. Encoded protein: CASSQGQGGTYEQYF.

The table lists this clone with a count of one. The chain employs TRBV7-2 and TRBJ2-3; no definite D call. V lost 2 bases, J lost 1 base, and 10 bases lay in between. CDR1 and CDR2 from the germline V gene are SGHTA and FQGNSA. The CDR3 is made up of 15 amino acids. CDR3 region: CASSLYGWGTDTQYF. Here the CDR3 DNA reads TGTGCCAGCAGCTTATACGGTTGGGGCACAGATACGCAGTATTTT.

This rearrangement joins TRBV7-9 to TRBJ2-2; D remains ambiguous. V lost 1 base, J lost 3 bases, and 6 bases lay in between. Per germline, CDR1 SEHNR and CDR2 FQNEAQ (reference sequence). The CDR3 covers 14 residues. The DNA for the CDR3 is TGTGCCAGCAGCTTAGTCAGCGACACCGGGGAGCTGTTTTTT. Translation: CASSLVSDTGELFF.

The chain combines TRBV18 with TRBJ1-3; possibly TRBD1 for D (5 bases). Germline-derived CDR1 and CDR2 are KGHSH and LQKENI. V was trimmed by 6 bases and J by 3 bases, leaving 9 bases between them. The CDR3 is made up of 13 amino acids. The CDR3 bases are TGTGCCAGCTCCTCAGGGATTGGAAACACCATATATTTT. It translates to CASSSGIGNTIYF.

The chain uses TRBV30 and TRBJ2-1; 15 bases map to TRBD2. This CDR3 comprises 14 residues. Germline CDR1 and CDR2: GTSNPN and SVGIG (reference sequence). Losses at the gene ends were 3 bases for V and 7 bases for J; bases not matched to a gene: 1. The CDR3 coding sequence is TGTGCCTGGAGCGGACTAGCGGGGGGGAATGAGCAGTTCTTC. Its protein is CAWSGLAGGNEQFF.

The DNA of the CDR3 is TGTGCCAGCAGTCTTGACAGGGTCATCAGGGAGCAGTACTTC. It yields the protein CASSLDRVIREQYF. This sequence joins TRBV28 and TRBJ2-7; 7 nucleotides agree with TRBD1. The V gene's germline CDR1 is MDHEN and CDR2 SYDVKM. The CDR3 is made up of 14 amino acids. The junction had 11 bases not matched to a gene; V was cut back by 5 bases and J by 7 bases.

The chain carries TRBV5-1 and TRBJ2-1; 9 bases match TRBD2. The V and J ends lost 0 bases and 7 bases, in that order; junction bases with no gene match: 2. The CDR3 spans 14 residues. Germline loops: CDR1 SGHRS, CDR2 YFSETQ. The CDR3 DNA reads TGCGCCAGCAGCTTGGGGCTAGCGGGAAATGAGCAGTTCTTC. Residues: CASSLGLAGNEQFF.

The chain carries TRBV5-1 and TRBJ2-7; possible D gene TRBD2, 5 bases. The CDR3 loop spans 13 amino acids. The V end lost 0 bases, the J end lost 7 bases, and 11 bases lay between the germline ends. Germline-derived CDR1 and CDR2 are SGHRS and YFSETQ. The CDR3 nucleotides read TGCGCCAGCAGCTTGGGTACGGGCGGGGAGCAGTACTTC. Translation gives CASSLGTGGEQYF.

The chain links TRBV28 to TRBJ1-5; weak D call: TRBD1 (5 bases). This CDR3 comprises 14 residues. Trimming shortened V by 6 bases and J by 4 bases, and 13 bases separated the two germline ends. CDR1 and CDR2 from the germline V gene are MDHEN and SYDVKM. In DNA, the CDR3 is TGTGCCAGCAGGCCGGGACTGACTAATCAGCCCCAGCATTTT. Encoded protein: CASRPGLTNQPQHF. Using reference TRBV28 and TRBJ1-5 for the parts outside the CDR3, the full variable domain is DVKVTQSSRYLVKRTGEKVFLECVQDMDHENMFWYRQDPGLGLRLIYFSYDVKMKEKGDIPEGYSVSREKKERFSLILESASTNQTSMYLCASRPGLTNQPQHFGDGTRLSIL.